What follows describes a single TCR beta chain. Its antigen is undetermined. This CDR3 has 15 amino acids. Germline trimming cut 6 bases from V and 4 bases from J; bases unmatched to any gene: 9. In germline, CDR1 is SNHLY, CDR2 FYNNEI. This entry comes from a study of shared clonotypes between healthy human individuals. Study outcomes and limitations: Shared clonotypes: about 5% naive CD4, 3.5% to 4% naive CD8, about 2.5% memory CD4, roughly 0.4% memory CD8.

Every donor, a Caucasian adult, lived in Nashville, Tennessee. Sequenced by immunoSEQ multiplex PCR; TCRdb stores in-frame clones only, minus some. Of 1,400,000 or so clones in the sample, 98% were seen once. This chain joins TRBV2 and TRBJ1-5; 7 bases are a match to TRBD1. The TCR sequence derives from a man between 25 and 39 years old in good health. The material sequenced was naive CD4+ T cells sorted from blood. Subset of the sample: CD45RA+ positively selected. Here the CDR3 reads CASRVGGVGNQPQHF. The CDR3 DNA sequence: TGTGCCAGCAGGGTAGGGGGCGTCGGAAATCAGCCCCAGCATTTT.